This T cell receptor beta chain was recovered during a study of blood T cell repertoires in COVID-19 (dated by TCRdb to 2020 to 2022). Concerning the study at large: Collaborator samples came from the United States, Italy and Spain and covered acute and convalescent phases of COVID-19. The material from the prospective study consisted of cDNA or gDNA derived from T cells, B-cell-depleted T cells, or PBMCs. Samples were obtained from the ongoing ImmuneRACE study (first 160 participants) and from about 1,300 subjects provided by 6 global collaborators. HLA class I and class II types, where available, came from metadata supplied by the sample provider rather than from assay-based typing. The repertoires were released in a freely available public database meant as a resource for research on the immune response to SARS-CoV-2. Subjects who had been exposed to COVID-19, were actively infected with it, or had recovered from it provided the deeply sampled blood TCRbeta repertoires that made up the dataset. Sample metadata almost always included a de-identified subject ID, COVID-19 status, age in years and sex. On the study overall, not on this receptor specifically: The quantity of clinical and demographic metadata differed by source and by participant and was supplied without curation.

For this clone: What this receptor recognizes is not known. It has no much larger one-base neighbor in the sample; base qualities were not kept.

Taken from the germline V gene, the CDR1 and CDR2 loops are KGHSH and LQKENI. CDR3 length: 14 amino acids, cysteine to phenylalanine. Only the CDR3 DNA is retained, 42 bases long and in frame from the first base. The V and J ends are trimmed by 2 bases and 3 bases, leaving 11 bases between them. TCRbeta CDR3 regions were amplified from genomic DNA using the immunoSEQ Assay, a bias-controlled multiplex PCR. On the authors' methods: Within the assay, amplification of reference gene primers was used to estimate how many nucleated cells each sample contained. To quantify the absolute abundance of each unique TCRbeta CDR3 rearrangement, sequence reads were collapsed and filtered. For each sample, productive Simpson clonality was calculated as the square root of Simpson's diversity index across productive rearrangements. TCRdb limited this immuneACCESS table to in-frame rearrangements with V and J called. A share of clones is missing; checked studies link under half to unresolved V genes, and the rest is unexplained. V, J and clone size reflect that table, while D and trimming were determined from the DNA. Within this sample are approximately 210,000 clones, with 90% to 95% of them counted one time only. The ten biggest clones cover around 0.8% of the sample.

In Seattle, one collaborating source enrolled patients while the infection was active and tracked those patients longitudinally over the course of disease. Whole blood was collected in K2EDTA tubes by collaborating institutions according to the institutions' own protocols. Collaborator samples were shipped for TCRbeta analysis as frozen whole blood, isolated PBMCs, or DNA extracted from either sample type. The sequence is built from TRBV18 and TRBJ2-7, with a tentative D gene TRBD1 over 6 matching bases. This clonotype originated in a man aged 25-45 years with COVID-19, enrolled during active disease. Sequenced: peripheral blood. DNA sequence: TGTGCCAGCTCACCAATGGACAGCCTCTACGAGCAGTACTTC. Its coded protein is CASSPMDSLYEQYF.